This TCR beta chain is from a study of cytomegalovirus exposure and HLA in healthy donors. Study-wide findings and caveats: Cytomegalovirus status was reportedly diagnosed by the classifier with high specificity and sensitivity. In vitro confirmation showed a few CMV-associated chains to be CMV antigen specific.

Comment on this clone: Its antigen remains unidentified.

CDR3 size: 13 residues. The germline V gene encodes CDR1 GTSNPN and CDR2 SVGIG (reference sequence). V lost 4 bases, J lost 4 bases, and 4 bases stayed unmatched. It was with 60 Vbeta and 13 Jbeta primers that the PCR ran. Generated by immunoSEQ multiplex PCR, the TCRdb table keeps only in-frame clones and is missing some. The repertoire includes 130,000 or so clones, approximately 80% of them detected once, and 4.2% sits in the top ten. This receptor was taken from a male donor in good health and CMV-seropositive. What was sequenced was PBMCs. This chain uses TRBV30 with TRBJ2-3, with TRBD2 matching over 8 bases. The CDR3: CAWNRGGPDTQYF. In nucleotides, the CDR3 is TGTGCCTGGAATCGGGGGGGCCCAGATACGCAGTATTTT. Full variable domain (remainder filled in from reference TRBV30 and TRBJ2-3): SQTIHQWPATLVQPVGSPLSLECTVEGTSNPNLYWYRQAAGRGLQLLFYSVGIGQISSEVPQNLSASRPQDRQFILSSKKLLLSDSGFYLCAWNRGGPDTQYFGPGTRLTVL.